This record looks at one TCR beta chain sequence and its context. Its cognate antigen has yet to be identified. It may be a read error: a sequence one base away is much more abundant. This entry belongs to a study of read filtering for tumor transcriptome and immune sequencing (dated by TCRdb to about 2020). Concerning the study at large: The cohort consisted of around 18 male and over eleven female patients, with a mean age of roughly 70 years and an age range of about 45 to 90. After DNase treatment, whole-transcriptome libraries were prepared using the TruSeq RNA Access Library Prep Kit. A main aim was a read-filtering strategy for immune repertoire data, specifically whether clonotypes supported by a single read should be removed. Under revised international staging, eight or nine patients fell into R-ISS I, more than 15 into R-ISS II and about 7 into R-ISS III. TCR repertoires obtained by targeted immune repertoire sequencing and by bulk whole-transcriptome sequencing performed on the same bone marrow samples were compared. TCR-region mapped reads per sample ranged from about 3.5 to 10.27 million with IR-seq versus only roughly 75 to 1273 with RNA-seq. Findings and caveats that apply to the study as a whole: Compared with RNA-seq, IR-seq captured clonotypes at much higher depth and more reliably, and a smaller IR-seq throughput was enough to identify most shared clonotypes. Single-read clonotypes made up around 82% of clonotypes but 3% to 3.5% of total reads in IR-seq, and around 73% of clonotypes and 40% to 45% of reads in RNA-seq. The sorted CD138-negative fraction was a mixed bone marrow immune population, not purified T cells. Removing single-read clonotypes increased the correlation between IR-seq and RNA-seq shared clonotype proportions.

Every patient had bone marrow sampled at the time of active disease. Isolation of bone marrow mononuclear cells was performed by Ficoll-Hypaque density gradient centrifugation. CD138-negative cells were obtained by negative selection after labeling with CD138 magnetic microbeads on a MACS separator, removing myeloma plasma cells. Flow cytometry on an Attune NxT with CD138 antibodies was used to check the purity of the isolated cells. TRIzol reagent was used to extract total RNA, and a NanoDrop spectrophotometer was used to quantify the extracted RNA. For each patient, paired RNA-seq and IR-seq were run on the CD138-negative bone marrow sample from that patient. Reading from cysteine to phenylalanine, the CDR3 counts 15 amino acids. Solely the CDR3 DNA is kept, with 45 bases framed from the first base. Trimming at the junction amounts to 2 bases on V and 1 base on J, and the germline ends lie 11 bases apart.

The Immunoverse kit was used to build TCR libraries from 400 to 500 ng RNA, with molecular barcoded adaptors covering alpha/delta and beta/gamma chains. TCR library preparation used the same RNA that went into transcriptome sequencing. An Illumina HiSeq 4000 with 2 x 150 cycles was used to sequence the TCR libraries. The original methods were these. Using MiXCR, which included quality filtering and error correction, TCR reads were aligned to human V, D, J and C references and then assembled into CDR3 clonotypes. The tcR package in R was used to analyze clonotype counts and gene usage diversity. For inspection of raw mapping reads, RNA-seq reads were mapped by STAR aligner version 2.5.3a onto GRCh37 of the human genome. To test how sequencing depth affects detected clonotypes, IR-seq fastq files were randomly downsampled with Seqtk 1.3. The public sequencing data were trimmed at Q25 with fastp and processed into clonotypes with MiXCR by TCRdb, which kept only in-frame beta chains. Entries that share a CDR3 protein sequence are merged under the most common genes and DNA. The V and J calls and clone size come from TCRdb's table, not from the authors' own analysis. The sample table lists under 30,000 distinct CDR3 sequences, 20% to 25% of them with a count of one. The ten largest account for around 47% of the sample.

This chain joins TRBV12-3 or TRBV12-4 to TRBJ2-5, with the D gene not confidently named. The receptor was derived from a donor at least 40 years old with multiple myeloma. Material for sequencing was a population of CD138-negative cells sorted from bone marrow. The sample's cell subset or site label, in plain terms: bone marrow mononuclear cells depleted of CD138+ plasma/myeloma cells by negative magnetic selection. The CDR3 protein: CASSLNADGQETQYF. The DNA sequence is as follows: TGTGCCAGCAGTTTAAACGCGGACGGCCAAGAGACCCAGTACTTC.